This passage covers 23 T cell receptor beta chains from one sample sequenced in a study of T-cell memory formation after mild COVID-19. TCRdb passed the 5' RACE reads through MiXCR, listing each CDR3 protein once. There are roughly 13,000 distinct CDR3 sequences in the sample; roughly 20% occur only once, and roughly 49% lies in the top ten. What was sequenced was PBMCs or a T cell subset sorted from them (not recorded which). These receptors all come from an adult woman who had mild COVID-19 (a few samples of this study predate the infection). Cell type and time point are not known.

This clonotype was seen repeatedly, ten times or more. The chain uses TRBV25-1 and TRBJ2-1, with 12 bases that match TRBD1. Germline lookup yields CDR1 MGHDK and CDR2 SYGVNS. V was pared by 4 bases and J by 4 bases, with 2 bases of the junction left unmatched. CDR3 length equals 15 residues. CDR3 sequence: CASSGGQGAYNEQFF. In DNA, the CDR3 is TGTGCCAGCAGTGGGGGACAGGGGGCTTACAATGAGCAGTTCTTC.

This clonotype was recorded many times. V gene TRBV7-8 combines with J gene TRBJ2-1, with D maybe TRBD2 (6 bases). The V gene's germline CDR1 is SGHVS and CDR2 FQNEAQ. This CDR3 is built from 14 residues. V was cut by 7 bases and J by 7 bases, with 17 bases left in between. The CDR3 coding sequence is TGTGCCAGCACCCGTCGATTAGCGGCTAATGAGCAGTTCTTC. Translating gives CASTRRLAANEQFF.

This clonotype was picked up many times. This chain joins TRBV20-1 and TRBJ1-1; no firm D call. This CDR3 has 11 residues. Between the trimmed V and J ends, which lost 6 bases and 2 bases, there was a span of 7 bases. The germline V gene has CDR1 DFQATT and CDR2 SNEGSKA (reference sequence). This CDR3 reads CSALINTEAFF. CDR3 coding DNA: TGCAGTGCCCTGATTAACACTGAAGCTTTCTTT.

This clonotype was observed at least ten times. This chain uses TRBV2 with TRBJ2-3; the D is unclear. The CDR3 sequence is 16 residues long. Germline V CDR1 and CDR2: SNHLY, FYNNEI. V was trimmed by 4 bases and J by 2 bases, leaving 16 bases between them. The CDR3 DNA sequence: TGTGCCAGCAGTGCCCCTTTACGCGGTCTCACAGATACGCAGTATTTT. It yields the protein CASSAPLRGLTDTQYF.

CDR3 residues: CASSLGVVEAFF. CDR3 DNA: TGTGCCAGCAGCTTAGGAGTTGTAGAAGCTTTCTTT. This rearrangement joins TRBV7-9 to TRBJ1-1; D is uncertain. Germline V lookup: CDR1 SEHNR, CDR2 FQNEAQ (reference sequence). The length of the CDR3 is 12 residues. Trimming removed 1 base from V and 8 bases from J, with 8 bases in between.

The chain carries TRBV6-2 or TRBV6-3 and TRBJ2-1; 11 bases are shared with TRBD2. Trimming removed 5 bases from V and 8 bases from J; junction bases left unmatched: 8. The CDR3 totals 15 residues. Germline V gives CDR1 MNHEY, CDR2 SVGEGT. CDR3 protein: CASSKTSGRVHEQFF. In DNA form, the CDR3 reads TGTGCCAGCAGTAAAACTAGCGGGAGAGTCCATGAGCAGTTCTTC.

This clonotype was seen many times. The chain combines TRBV7-2 with TRBJ2-1, with 10 bases lining up with TRBD2. CDR1 SGHTA and CDR2 FQGNSA come from the germline V gene. The CDR3 length is 18 residues. V shed 3 bases and J 4 bases; nucleotides not matched to a gene: 12. The CDR3 DNA sequence: TGTGCCAGCAGCTTCCCATTAAACAGCGGGAGGGGATACAATGAGCAGTTCTTC. Its translation: CASSFPLNSGRGYNEQFF.

This chain joins TRBV7-2 and TRBJ2-3; 9 nucleotides agree with TRBD2. The CDR3 consists of 14 residues. With V trimmed by 4 bases and J by 8 bases, 7 bases remained unmatched. Germline loops: CDR1 SGHTA, CDR2 FQGNSA. DNA for the CDR3: TGTGCCAGCAGCTCTGAGCGGGGGGTCCGTACGCAGTATTTT. Translating gives CASSSERGVRTQYF.

This clonotype was detected ten times or more. In DNA, the CDR3 is TGTGCCAGCAGCTCCAGGTGGGCAGGGCTGGAGGAGACCCAGTACTTC. Translation gives CASSSRWAGLEETQYF. The V gene is TRBV13, the J gene TRBJ2-5; weak D call: TRBD1 (5 bases). Deletions cut 4 bases from V and 5 bases from J, with 20 bases between. The CDR3 consists of 16 residues. The germline V gene encodes CDR1 PRHDT and CDR2 FYEKMQ (reference sequence).

This clonotype was seen at least ten times. The J gene is TRBJ2-5, the V gene TRBV15; D possibly corresponds to TRBD2 (5 bases). The CDR3 extends over 16 amino acids. Trimming pared 0 bases from V and 1 base from J, leaving 12 bases between. CDR1 is LNHNV and CDR2 is YYDKDF in the germline V gene (reference sequence). The CDR3 protein is CATSRDLLAGQETQYF. The DNA for the CDR3 is TGTGCCACCAGCAGAGATCTGCTTGCGGGCCAAGAGACCCAGTACTTC.

This clonotype was recorded many times. This rearrangement joins TRBV4-1 to TRBJ1-6; D call uncertain. V lost 0 bases and J 0 bases, leaving 9 bases between the germline ends. This CDR3 is 17 amino acids long. Germline V gives CDR1 MGHRA, CDR2 YSYEKL. The CDR3 nucleotides are TGCGCCAGCAGCCAAGATCAAGAAGGCTCCTATAATTCACCCCTCCACTTT. Amino acid sequence: CASSQDQEGSYNSPLHF.

In its sample, this clonotype was seen many times. The chain combines TRBV5-1 with TRBJ1-2; D gene ambiguous. The V end lost 4 bases, the J end lost 4 bases, and 20 bases lay between the germline ends. The CDR3 runs 16 residues. CDR1 is SGHRS and CDR2 is YFSETQ in the germline V gene. Here the CDR3 DNA reads TGCGCCAGCAGCGAACAGAGTCCTTCTACTCTCTATGGCTACACCTTC. It encodes CASSEQSPSTLYGYTF.

The sample holds many counts of this clonotype. The rearrangement links TRBV24-1 to TRBJ1-5; no firm D call. This CDR3 contains 14 residues. The germline gives CDR1 KGHDR, CDR2 SFDVKD. V was pared by 5 bases and J by 3 bases, with 10 bases between. The CDR3 sequence is CATSGALSNQPQHF. The DNA for the CDR3 is TGTGCCACCAGTGGTGCCCTTTCCAATCAGCCCCAGCATTTT.

The chain has TRBV20-1 and TRBJ1-2, with 8 bases that match TRBD1. Unmatched junction bases numbered 9, after V lost 6 bases and J lost 0 bases. The CDR3 spans 15 residues. Germline assignment: CDR1 DFQATT and CDR2 SNEGSKA (reference sequence). The CDR3 spells CSALGQGLANYGYTF. For the CDR3, the DNA is TGCAGTGCCCTCGGACAGGGCCTAGCTAACTATGGCTACACCTTC.

This clonotype was counted many times. The chain links TRBV20-1 to TRBJ2-5, with 11 bases aligning to TRBD2. Germline assignment: CDR1 DFQATT and CDR2 SNEGSKA (reference sequence). The J segment lost 5 bases and the V segment lost 0 bases, leaving 11 bases of the junction unmatched. This CDR3 is 17 amino acids long. This CDR3 reads CSARDRVSGGAAETQYF. CDR3 DNA sequence: TGCAGTGCTAGAGATCGGGTTAGCGGGGGGGCCGCGGAGACCCAGTACTTC.

Here the CDR3 reads CSVAGGLYTGELFF. CDR3 in DNA: TGCAGCGTTGCAGGGGGCCTTTACACCGGGGAGCTGTTTTTT. This chain uses TRBV29-1 with TRBJ2-2; 8 bases map to TRBD1. V gave up 4 bases and J gave up 3 bases; unmatched junction bases: 4. The germline gives CDR1 SQVTM, CDR2 ANQGSEA. This CDR3 is built from 14 residues.

Many counts were recorded for this clonotype. This rearrangement joins TRBV7-9 to TRBJ1-2; the D is unclear. The CDR3 has 15 residues. Germline loops: CDR1 SEHNR, CDR2 FQNEAQ (reference sequence). With 1 base removed from V and 0 bases from J, the gap between germline ends came to 9 bases. CDR3 coding DNA: TGTGCCAGCAGCTTAGGGACGTCCTCTAACTATGGCTACACCTTC. This sequence encodes CASSLGTSSNYGYTF.

This clonotype is medium-sized in the sample. The CDR3 spells CASSPDGTYYEQYF. CDR3 bases: TGCGCCAGCAGCCCCGACGGGACTTATTACGAGCAGTACTTC. The chain employs TRBV5-1 and TRBJ2-7; D is perhaps TRBD2 (6 bases). Germline V gene sequence: CDR1 SGHRS, CDR2 YFSETQ. The CDR3 spans 14 residues. Trimming left V 4 bases short and J 4 bases short, with 15 bases between.

At least ten counts were recorded for this clonotype. The chain carries TRBV6-2 or TRBV6-3 and TRBJ2-4; D might be TRBD2 (6 bases). Between the trimmed V and J ends, which lost 0 bases and 9 bases, there was a span of 18 bases. CDR1 and CDR2 (germline): MNHEY, SVGEGT. The CDR3 spans 16 residues. CDR3 sequence reads: CASSYSRRGLVTIQYF. The CDR3 DNA is TGTGCCAGCAGTTACTCGAGGCGGGGTTTGGTTACCATTCAGTACTTC.

This clonotype was counted many times. The chain has TRBV29-1 and TRBJ1-1; D ambiguous. Germline-derived CDR1 and CDR2 are SQVTM and ANQGSEA. This CDR3 is built from 12 residues. V lost 1 base, J lost 11 bases, and 14 bases lay in between. DNA of the CDR3: TGCAGCGTTGAAGCGTCGGAATGGGGTGCTTTCTTT. It translates to CSVEASEWGAFF.

A note on this clonotype: Mismatch with germline at one junction end may stem from a read error. The chain couples TRBV24-1 to TRBJ2-1; a weak D match, TRBD2 (6 bases). Germline V gene lookup returns CDR1 KGHDR and CDR2 SFDVKD. This CDR3 spans 14 amino acids. Here the CDR3 reads CATSEWDSHNEQFF. The CDR3 nucleotides are TGTGCCACCAGTGAGTGGGACTCCCACAATGAGCAGTTCTTC.

This clonotype appeared many times. The chain uses TRBV7-9 and TRBJ1-1, with unresolved D. Germline loops: CDR1 SEHNR, CDR2 FQNEAQ (reference sequence). The length of the CDR3 is 12 residues. Trimming cost V 5 bases and J 0 bases, with 4 bases left between them. The chain's CDR3 is CASSPLNTEAFF. The CDR3 DNA sequence: TGTGCCAGCAGCCCGTTGAACACTGAAGCTTTCTTT.

Many counts were recorded for this clonotype. DNA of the CDR3: TGTGCCAGCAGCCCGACAGGGAATTCCTACGAGCAGTACTTC. Translating gives CASSPTGNSYEQYF. The genes are TRBV7-6 and TRBJ2-7; 7 bases match TRBD1. Losses at the gene ends were 5 bases for V and 1 base for J; bases not matched to a gene: 5. The CDR3 is 14 residues long. Germline V gives CDR1 SGHVS, CDR2 FNYEAQ.